This TCR beta chain was found in a study of blood T cell repertoires in COVID-19. Recruited during active infection, patients (from Seattle) were subsequently followed longitudinally. This clone was detected once. V shed 0 bases and J shed 1 base, with 10 bases lying between them. CDR3 length: 16 residues. Germline V gives CDR1 SNHLY, CDR2 FYNNEI. Original processing notes: How many nucleated cells were present was estimated from reference gene primer amplification. Sequenced by immunoSEQ multiplex PCR; TCRdb stores in-frame clones only, minus some. That table supplies the V and J calls and clone size; D and trimming were determined from the DNA. The sample lists about 140,000 clones, 88% occurring once.

Source material: peripheral blood. This sequence was found in a human donor with COVID-19, enrolled during active disease. The donor label of this sample is uncertain. The rearrangement joins TRBV2 to TRBJ1-3, with D unresolved. The CDR3, as DNA: TGTGCCAGCAGTGAAGCTTCGGGTTTATCTGGAAACACCATATATTTT. Translating gives CASSEASGLSGNTIYF.